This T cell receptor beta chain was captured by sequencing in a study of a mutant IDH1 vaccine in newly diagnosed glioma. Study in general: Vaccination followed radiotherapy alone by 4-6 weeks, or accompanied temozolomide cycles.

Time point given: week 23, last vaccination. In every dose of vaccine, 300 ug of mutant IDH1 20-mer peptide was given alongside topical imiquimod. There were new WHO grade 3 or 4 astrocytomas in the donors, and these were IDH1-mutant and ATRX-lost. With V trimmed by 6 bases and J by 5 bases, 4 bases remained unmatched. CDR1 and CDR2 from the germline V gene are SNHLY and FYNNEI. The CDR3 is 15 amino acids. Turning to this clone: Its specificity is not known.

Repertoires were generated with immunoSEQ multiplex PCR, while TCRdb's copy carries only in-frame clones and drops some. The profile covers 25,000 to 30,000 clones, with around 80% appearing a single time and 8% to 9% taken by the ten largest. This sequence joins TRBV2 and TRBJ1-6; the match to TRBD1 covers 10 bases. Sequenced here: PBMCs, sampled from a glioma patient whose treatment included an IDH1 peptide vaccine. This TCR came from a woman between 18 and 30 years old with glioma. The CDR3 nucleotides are TGTGCCAGCAGCTTCGGGACAGGGGATAATTCACCCCTCCACTTT. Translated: CASSFGTGDNSPLHF.